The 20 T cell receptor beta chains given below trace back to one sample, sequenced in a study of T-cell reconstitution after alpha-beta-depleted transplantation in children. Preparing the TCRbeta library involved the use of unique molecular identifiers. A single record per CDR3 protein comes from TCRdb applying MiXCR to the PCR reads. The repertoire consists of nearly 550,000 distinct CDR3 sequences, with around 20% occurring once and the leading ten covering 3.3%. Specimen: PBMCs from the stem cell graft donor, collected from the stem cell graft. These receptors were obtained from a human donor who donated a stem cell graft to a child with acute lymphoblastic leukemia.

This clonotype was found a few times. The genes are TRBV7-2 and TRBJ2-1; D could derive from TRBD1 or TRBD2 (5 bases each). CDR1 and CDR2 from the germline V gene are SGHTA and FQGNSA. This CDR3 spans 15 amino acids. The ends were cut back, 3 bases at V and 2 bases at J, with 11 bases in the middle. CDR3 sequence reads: CASSFEGYPYNEQFF. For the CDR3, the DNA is TGTGCCAGCAGCTTTGAGGGGTATCCCTACAATGAGCAGTTCTTC.

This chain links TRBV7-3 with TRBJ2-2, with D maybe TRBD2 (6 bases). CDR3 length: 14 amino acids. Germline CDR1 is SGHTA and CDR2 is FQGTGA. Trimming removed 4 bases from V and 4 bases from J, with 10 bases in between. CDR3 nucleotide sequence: TGTGCCAGCAGCTCCCGGGACTTCACCGGGGAGCTGTTTTTT. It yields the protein CASSSRDFTGELFF.

The CDR3 sequence is CASSPGRGRTDTQYF. Written as DNA, the CDR3 is TGTGCCAGCTCACCAGGGCGGGGCCGCACAGATACGCAGTATTTT. The chain is built from TRBV18 and TRBJ2-3; perhaps TRBD2 as D (6 bases). CDR1 and CDR2 (germline): KGHSH, LQKENI. CDR3 size: 15 residues. V was pared by 2 bases and J by 1 base, with 10 bases between.

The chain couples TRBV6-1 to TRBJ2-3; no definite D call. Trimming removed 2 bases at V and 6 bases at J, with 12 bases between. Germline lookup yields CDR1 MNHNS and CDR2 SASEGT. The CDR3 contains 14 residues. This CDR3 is CASSEPALVDTQYF. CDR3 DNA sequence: TGTGCCAGCAGTGAACCCGCCCTAGTTGATACGCAGTATTTT.

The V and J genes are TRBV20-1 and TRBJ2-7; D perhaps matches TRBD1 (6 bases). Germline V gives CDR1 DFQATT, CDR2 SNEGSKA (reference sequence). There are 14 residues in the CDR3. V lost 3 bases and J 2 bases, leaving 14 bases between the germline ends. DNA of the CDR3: TGCAGTGCTAGTTCCGGACAGTTCGCCTACGAGCAGTACTTC. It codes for CSASSGQFAYEQYF.

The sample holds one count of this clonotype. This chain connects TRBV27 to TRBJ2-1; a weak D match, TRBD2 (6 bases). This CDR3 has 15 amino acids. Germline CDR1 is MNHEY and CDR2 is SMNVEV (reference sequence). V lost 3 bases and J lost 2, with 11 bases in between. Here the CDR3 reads CASSLAGYTYNEQFF. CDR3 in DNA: TGTGCCAGCAGTTTGGCGGGATATACCTACAATGAGCAGTTCTTC.

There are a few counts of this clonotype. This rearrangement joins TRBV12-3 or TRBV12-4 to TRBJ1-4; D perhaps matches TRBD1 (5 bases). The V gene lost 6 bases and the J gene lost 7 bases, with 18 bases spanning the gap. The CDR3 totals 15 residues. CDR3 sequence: CASSPGPLRSEKLFF. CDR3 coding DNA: TGTGCCAGCAGCCCGGGGCCGTTAAGGAGTGAAAAACTGTTTTTT.

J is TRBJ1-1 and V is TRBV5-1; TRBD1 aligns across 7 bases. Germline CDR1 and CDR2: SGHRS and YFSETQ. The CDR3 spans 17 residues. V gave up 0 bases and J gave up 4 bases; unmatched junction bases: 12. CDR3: CASSLGQGGWVFTEAFF. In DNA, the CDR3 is TGCGCCAGCAGCTTGGGGCAGGGGGGTTGGGTGTTCACTGAAGCTTTCTTT.

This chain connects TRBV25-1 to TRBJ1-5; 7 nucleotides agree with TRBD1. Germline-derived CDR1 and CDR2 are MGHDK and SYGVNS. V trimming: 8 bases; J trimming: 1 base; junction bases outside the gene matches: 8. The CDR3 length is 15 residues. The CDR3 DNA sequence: TGTGCCAGCGGGTCAGGGGGGGCGAGCAATCAGCCCCAGCATTTT. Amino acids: CASGSGGASNQPQHF.

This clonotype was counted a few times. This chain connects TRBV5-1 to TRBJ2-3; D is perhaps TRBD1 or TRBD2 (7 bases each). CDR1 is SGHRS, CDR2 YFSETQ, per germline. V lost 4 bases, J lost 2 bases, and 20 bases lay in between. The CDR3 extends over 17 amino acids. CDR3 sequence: CASSRGGGRLATDTQYF. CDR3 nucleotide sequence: TGCGCCAGCAGCCGGGGAGGGGGCCGCCTCGCCACAGATACGCAGTATTTT.

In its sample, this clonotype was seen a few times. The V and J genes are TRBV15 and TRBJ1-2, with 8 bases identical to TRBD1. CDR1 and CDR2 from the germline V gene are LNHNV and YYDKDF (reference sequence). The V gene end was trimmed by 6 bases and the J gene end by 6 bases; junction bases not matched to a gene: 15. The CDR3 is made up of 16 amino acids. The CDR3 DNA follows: TGTGCCACCAGTGAATCTGGACAGGGAAGGTCGCATGGCTACACCTTC. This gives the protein CATSESGQGRSHGYTF.

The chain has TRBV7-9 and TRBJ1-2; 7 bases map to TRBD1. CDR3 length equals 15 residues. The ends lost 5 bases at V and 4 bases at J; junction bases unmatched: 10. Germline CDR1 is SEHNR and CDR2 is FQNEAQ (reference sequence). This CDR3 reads CASSQAGGSIYGYTF. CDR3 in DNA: TGTGCCAGCAGCCAAGCAGGGGGGAGTATCTATGGCTACACCTTC.

The CDR3 bases are TGTGCCAGCAGCCCCTTCGAGAGCGAGCAGTACTTC. Amino acid sequence: CASSPFESEQYF. The V gene is TRBV12-3 or TRBV12-4, the J gene TRBJ2-7; D call uncertain. This CDR3 region has 12 residues. With 6 bases removed from V and 6 bases from J, the gap between germline ends came to 12 bases.

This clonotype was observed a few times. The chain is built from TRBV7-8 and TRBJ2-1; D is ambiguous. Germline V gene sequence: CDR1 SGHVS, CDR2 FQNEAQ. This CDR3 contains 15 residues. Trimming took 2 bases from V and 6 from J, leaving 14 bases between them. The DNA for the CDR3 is TGTGCCAGCAGCTTACCGGGCCTTCCTCTCAATGAGCAGTTCTTC. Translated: CASSLPGLPLNEQFF.

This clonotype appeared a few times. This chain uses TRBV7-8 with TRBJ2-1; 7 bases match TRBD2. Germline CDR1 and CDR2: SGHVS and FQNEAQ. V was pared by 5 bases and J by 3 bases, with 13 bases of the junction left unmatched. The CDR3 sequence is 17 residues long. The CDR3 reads CASSRHERDLLYNEQFF. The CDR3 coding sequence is TGTGCCAGCAGCCGACACGAGCGGGACCTTCTCTACAATGAGCAGTTCTTC.

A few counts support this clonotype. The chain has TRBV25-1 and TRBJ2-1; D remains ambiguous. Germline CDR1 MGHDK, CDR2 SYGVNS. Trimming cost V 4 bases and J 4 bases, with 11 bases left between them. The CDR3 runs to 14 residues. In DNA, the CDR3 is TGTGCCAGCAGTGCTCCCCCTAATTACAATGAGCAGTTCTTC. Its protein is CASSAPPNYNEQFF. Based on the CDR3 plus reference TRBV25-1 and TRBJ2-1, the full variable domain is EADIYQTPRYLVIGTGKKITLECSQTMGHDKMYWYQQDPGMELHLIHYSYGVNSTEKGDLSSESTVSRIRTEHFPLTLESARPSHTSQYLCASSAPPNYNEQFFGPGTRLTVL.

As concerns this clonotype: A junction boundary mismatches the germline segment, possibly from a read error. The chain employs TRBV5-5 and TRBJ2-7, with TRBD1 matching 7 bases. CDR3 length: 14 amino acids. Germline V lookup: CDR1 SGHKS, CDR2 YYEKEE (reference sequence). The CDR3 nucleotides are TGTGCCAGCAGTTCCACAGGGGACCTCTACGAGCAGCACTTC. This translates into CASSSTGDLYEQHF.

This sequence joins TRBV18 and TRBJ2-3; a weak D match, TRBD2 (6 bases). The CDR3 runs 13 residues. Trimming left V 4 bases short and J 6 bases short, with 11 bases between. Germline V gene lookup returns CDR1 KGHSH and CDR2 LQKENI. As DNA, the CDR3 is TGTGCCAGCTCACGCGGGGAACGGGATACGCAGTATTTT. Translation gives CASSRGERDTQYF.

CDR3 in amino acids: CASSFVKAGNTEAFF. The CDR3, as DNA: TGCGCCAGCAGCTTCGTAAAGGCCGGGAACACTGAAGCTTTCTTT. The chain carries TRBV5-1 and TRBJ1-1, with D unresolved. CDR1 and CDR2 from the germline V gene are SGHRS and YFSETQ. This CDR3 has 15 amino acids. Trimming cost V 2 bases and J 1 base, with 12 bases left between them.

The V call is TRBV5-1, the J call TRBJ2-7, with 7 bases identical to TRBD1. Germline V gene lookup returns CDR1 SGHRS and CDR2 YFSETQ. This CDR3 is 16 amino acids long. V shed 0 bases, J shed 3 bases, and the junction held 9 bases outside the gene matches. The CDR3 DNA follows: TGCGCCAGCAGCTTGGAGCTGACAGGGTCGAACTACGAGCAGTACTTC. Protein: CASSLELTGSNYEQYF.